This T cell receptor beta chain was observed in a study of cytomegalovirus exposure and HLA in healthy donors. Study-wide results and limits: For most TCR sequences rarity was the rule, although some public TCRs occurred in many donors. Among the CMV-associated chains, a few were confirmed in vitro as specific for CMV antigens. It was found in a later analysis that first-cohort TCR clusters tended to co-occur in the 90 to 150 validation repertoires.

Sequenced by immunoSEQ multiplex PCR; TCRdb stores in-frame clones only, minus some. Of about 56,000 clones in the sample, 89% were seen once. A word on this clone: Its antigen is unidentified.

The germline V and J ends were trimmed by 2 bases and 2 bases, with 9 bases remaining between them. Germline V gene sequence: CDR1 MNHEY, CDR2 SVGAGI. The CDR3 runs 14 residues. This receptor was obtained from a young woman in good health and CMV-seronegative. J is TRBJ1-1 and V is TRBV6-5; tentative D call: TRBD1 (6 bases). Specimen: PBMCs. This chain's CDR3 is CASSYQGQNTEAFF. CDR3 sequence (DNA): TGTGCCAGCAGTTACCAGGGACAAAACACTGAAGCTTTCTTT.